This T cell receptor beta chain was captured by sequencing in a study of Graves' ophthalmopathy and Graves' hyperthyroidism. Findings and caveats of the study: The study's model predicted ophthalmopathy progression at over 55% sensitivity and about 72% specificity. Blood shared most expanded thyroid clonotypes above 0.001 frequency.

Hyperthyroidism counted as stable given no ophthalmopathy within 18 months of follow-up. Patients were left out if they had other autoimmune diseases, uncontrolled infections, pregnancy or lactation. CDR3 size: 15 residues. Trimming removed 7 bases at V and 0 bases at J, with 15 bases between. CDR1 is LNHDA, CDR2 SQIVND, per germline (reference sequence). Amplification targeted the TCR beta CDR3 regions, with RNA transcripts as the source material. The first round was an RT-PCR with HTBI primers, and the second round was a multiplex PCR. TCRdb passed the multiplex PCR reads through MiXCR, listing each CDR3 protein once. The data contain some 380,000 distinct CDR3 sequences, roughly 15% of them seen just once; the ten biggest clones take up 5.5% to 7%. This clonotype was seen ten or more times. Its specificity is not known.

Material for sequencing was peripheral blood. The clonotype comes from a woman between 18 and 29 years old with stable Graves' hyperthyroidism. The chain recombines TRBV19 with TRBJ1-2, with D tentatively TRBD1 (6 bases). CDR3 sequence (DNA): TGTGCCAGTACCCCCTCCAGGGGAGCTAACTATGGCTACACCTTC. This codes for CASTPSRGANYGYTF.